This T cell receptor (beta chain) was captured by sequencing in a study of shared clonotypes between healthy human individuals. General observations from the study: Richness estimates generally favored naive over memory subsets.

Trimming cost V 0 bases and J 4 bases, with 14 bases left between them. Germline loops: CDR1 SGDLS, CDR2 YYNGEE. This CDR3 is built from 16 residues. Genomic DNA per cell subset filled all wells of several immunoSEQ plates. This table comes from immunoSEQ multiplex PCR, and its TCRdb copy is limited to in-frame clones, with some not included. Among roughly 660,000 clones listed, roughly 88% were seen once. In the case of this clone: The target antigen is unknown.

The chain carries TRBV9 and TRBJ2-4, with no clear D. The receptor was derived from a man aged 18 to 29 in good health. Some clones in this sample may be carry-over from other donors' samples. What was sequenced was memory CD8+ T cells from PBMCs. Subset denoted: CD45RO+ cells pooled with CCR7-negative TemRA cells. In nucleotides, the CDR3 is TGTGCCAGCAGCGTAGATGATGGAATTCTTAAAAACATTCAGTACTTC. It encodes CASSVDDGILKNIQYF. Full variable domain (missing parts from reference TRBV9 and TRBJ2-4): DSGVTQTPKHLITATGQRVTLRCSPRSGDLSVYWYQQSLDQGLQFLIQYYNGEERAKGNILERFSAQQFPDLHSELNLSSLELGDSALYFCASSVDDGILKNIQYFGAGTRLSVL.